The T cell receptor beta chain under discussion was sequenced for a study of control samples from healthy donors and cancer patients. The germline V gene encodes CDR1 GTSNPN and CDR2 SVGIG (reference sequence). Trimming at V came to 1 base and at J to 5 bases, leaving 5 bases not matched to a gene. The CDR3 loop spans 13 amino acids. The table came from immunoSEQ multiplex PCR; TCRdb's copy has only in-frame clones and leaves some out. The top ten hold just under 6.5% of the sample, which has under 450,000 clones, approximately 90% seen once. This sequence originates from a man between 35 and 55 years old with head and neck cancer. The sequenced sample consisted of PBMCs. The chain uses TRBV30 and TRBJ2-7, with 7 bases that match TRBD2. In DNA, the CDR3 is TGTGCCTGGAGTGGAAGCGGGAACAACGAGCAGTACTTC. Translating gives CAWSGSGNNEQYF.